Listed here are 28 T cell receptor beta chains from one sample, sequenced in a study of OX40 agonist ivuxolimab in advanced cancers. The table came from immunoSEQ multiplex PCR; TCRdb's copy has only in-frame clones and leaves some out. The sample lists 59,000 or so clones; roughly 82% were seen once. The sequenced sample was CD4+ or CD8+ T cells sorted from blood, obtained in a trial of the OX40 agonist ivuxolimab. These receptors all come from an adult with an advanced solid tumor such as melanoma, head and neck, liver or kidney cancer.

This clone was observed a few times. V gene TRBV5-4 combines with J gene TRBJ2-1, with a weak D call TRBD2 (5 bases). V lost 2 bases, J lost 10 bases, and 19 bases lay in between. Germline loops: CDR1 SGHNT, CDR2 YYREEE (reference sequence). The CDR3 runs 15 residues. The CDR3 bases are TGTGCCAGCAGCTTTATTTGGACTGGGTCGGGCGAGCAGTTCTTC. It is translated as CASSFIWTGSGEQFF.

This rearrangement joins TRBV7-3 to TRBJ2-2; tentative D call: TRBD2 (6 bases). This CDR3 has 14 amino acids. V lost 2 bases to trimming and J lost 5 bases, with 9 bases between them. The germline V gene encodes CDR1 SGHTA and CDR2 FQGTGA. The CDR3 DNA reads TGTGCCAGCAGCTTAGGTGCGGGGACCGGGGAGCTGTTTTTT. Its protein product is CASSLGAGTGELFF.

The V call is TRBV18, the J call TRBJ2-1; 8 positions agree with TRBD2. From germline, CDR1 is KGHSH and CDR2 LQKENI. The CDR3 sequence is 15 residues long. The junction had 6 bases not matched to a gene; V was cut back by 2 bases and J by 6 bases. The CDR3 bases are TGTGCCAGCTCACCATTCCTCCGGGGGGGCAATGAGCAGTTCTTC. Translated: CASSPFLRGGNEQFF.

This clone has a single count. The chain recombines TRBV9 with TRBJ1-3; D not resolved. The V end lost 3 bases, the J end lost 2 bases, and 6 bases lay between the germline ends. This CDR3 is 13 amino acids long. Per the germline V gene, CDR1 is SGDLS and CDR2 is YYNGEE. The CDR3 reads CASSGTTGNTIYF. The DNA for the CDR3 is TGTGCCAGCAGCGGCACGACTGGAAACACCATATATTTT. Complete variable domain (other parts from reference TRBV9 and TRBJ1-3): DSGVTQTPKHLITATGQRVTLRCSPRSGDLSVYWYQQSLDQGLQFLIQYYNGEERAKGNILERFSAQQFPDLHSELNLSSLELGDSALYFCASSGTTGNTIYFGEGSWLTVV.

As regards this clone: In the same sample, other DNA sequences code for this CDR3. V and J are TRBV5-6 and TRBJ1-4, with 9 bases that match TRBD1. V trimming: 1 base; J trimming: 4 bases; junction bases outside the gene matches: 2. There are 15 residues in the CDR3. The germline gives CDR1 SGHDT, CDR2 YYEEEE. The CDR3 here is CASSLLGQGNEKLFF. The CDR3 DNA is TGTGCCAGCAGCTTGTTGGGACAGGGTAATGAAAAACTGTTTTTT. The whole variable domain, remainder taken from reference TRBV5-6 and TRBJ1-4, is DAGVTQSPTHLIKTRGQQVTLRCSPKSGHDTVSWYQQALGQGPQFIFQYYEEEERQRGNFPDRFSGHQFPNYSSELNVNALLLGDSALYLCASSLLGQGNEKLFFGSGTQLSVL.

This clone was picked up a small number of times. The chain uses TRBV4-3 and TRBJ1-1; no clear D. The CDR3 totals 16 residues. CDR1 and CDR2 (germline): LGHNA, YSLEER. With 3 bases removed from V and 0 bases from J, the gap between germline ends came to 14 bases. The CDR3 region is CASSQGVGDLNTEAFF. The CDR3 coding sequence is TGCGCCAGCAGCCAGGGTGTCGGAGACCTGAACACTGAAGCTTTCTTT.

In this sample, this clone turned up once. The chain links TRBV5-6 to TRBJ1-2; no definite D call. Germline-derived CDR1 and CDR2 are SGHDT and YYEEEE. This CDR3 contains 13 residues. V was trimmed by 4 bases and J by 5 bases, leaving 12 bases between them. The CDR3 nucleotides read TGTGCCAGCAGCCTGGACCCATTATATGGCTACACCTTC. Its translation: CASSLDPLYGYTF.

The chain is built from TRBV28 and TRBJ1-1; the match to TRBD1 covers 7 bases. CDR1 is MDHEN, CDR2 SYDVKM, per germline. This CDR3 spans 12 amino acids. Trimming removed 9 bases from V and 2 bases from J; junction bases left unmatched: 3. CDR3 region: CARRDSNTEAFF. The CDR3 DNA follows: TGTGCCAGGCGGGACAGCAACACTGAAGCTTTCTTT.

This chain links TRBV6-5 with TRBJ2-7; maybe TRBD1 (5 bases). CDR3 length: 16 residues. CDR1 and CDR2 from the germline V gene are MNHEY and SVGAGI. The V end was cut by 1 base, the J end by 3 bases, with 16 bases between. This CDR3 reads CASSYYFPREGYEQYF. The CDR3 coding sequence is TGTGCCAGCAGTTACTATTTCCCCAGGGAAGGCTACGAGCAGTACTTC.

The chain's CDR3 is CASSLMVSDYGYTF. The CDR3 DNA reads as TGCGCCAGCAGCTTGATGGTAAGCGACTATGGCTACACCTTC. The chain employs TRBV5-1 and TRBJ1-2; D ambiguous. This CDR3 region has 14 residues. Trimming cost V 1 base and J 3 bases, with 10 bases left between them. In germline, CDR1 is SGHRS, CDR2 YFSETQ.

This rearrangement joins TRBV7-8 to TRBJ1-3, with TRBD1 matching over 10 bases. With 5 bases clipped from V and 2 bases from J, the junction kept 15 bases outside the gene matches. Germline CDR1 SGHVS, CDR2 FQNEAQ. The length of the CDR3 is 19 residues. The chain's CDR3 is CASSQRTGGGHTAGNTIYF. The DNA of the CDR3 is TGTGCCAGCAGCCAGCGGACAGGGGGGGGTCATACCGCTGGAAACACCATATATTTT.

This clone was observed a single time. A junction boundary mismatches the germline segment, possibly from a read error. V usage is TRBV5-1 and J usage is TRBJ2-7; 9 bases are a match to TRBD2. CDR1 is SGHRS and CDR2 is YFSETQ in the germline V gene. CDR3 length: 14 residues. The chain's CDR3 is CASSLTSGLHEQCF. The CDR3 coding sequence is TGCGCCAGCAGCTTGACTAGCGGGTTGCACGAGCAGTGCTTC.

J is TRBJ2-7 and V is TRBV30, with D perhaps TRBD2 (5 bases). CDR3 size: 12 residues. V gave up 1 base and J gave up 6 bases, with 10 bases separating them. Germline loops: CDR1 GTSNPN, CDR2 SVGIG (reference sequence). The CDR3 region is CAWSAGGPEQYF. The CDR3 DNA reads TGTGCCTGGAGTGCCGGCGGGCCCGAGCAGTACTTC.

The CDR3 coding sequence is TGCGCCAGCAGCCAAGAGGGGGCGCGTATCGATGAGCAGTTCTTC. As protein: CASSQEGARIDEQFF. The chain employs TRBV4-1 and TRBJ2-1, with a weak D call TRBD1 (6 bases). V was trimmed by 0 bases and J by 8 bases, leaving 14 bases between them. CDR3 length: 15 residues. The germline V gene has CDR1 MGHRA and CDR2 YSYEKL.

The CDR3 region is CASSAPRGQKVYGYTF. CDR3 nucleotides: TGTGCCAGTAGTGCCCCTCGGGGACAAAAGGTTTATGGCTACACCTTC. The rearrangement links TRBV19 to TRBJ1-2, with a tentative D call TRBD1 (6 bases). The germline V gene encodes CDR1 LNHDA and CDR2 SQIVND (reference sequence). V was shortened by 5 bases and J by 5 bases, with 21 bases between the two germline ends. The CDR3 sequence is 16 residues long.

The gene calls are TRBV5-1 and TRBJ1-2; TRBD1 matches at 8 bases. The V segment lost 0 bases and the J segment 7 bases; nucleotides outside the gene matches: 8. This CDR3 has 15 amino acids. Germline lookup yields CDR1 SGHRS and CDR2 YFSETQ. The CDR3 sequence: CASSLGSDRASGYTF. The CDR3 nucleotides read TGCGCCAGCAGCTTGGGGTCGGACAGGGCCAGTGGCTACACCTTC.

The chain couples TRBV10-3 to TRBJ2-7; 11 bases align to TRBD1. With V trimmed by 4 bases and J by 0 bases, 11 bases remained unmatched. The CDR3 length is 18 residues. CDR1 and CDR2 from the germline V gene are ENHRY and SYGVKD. This chain's CDR3 is CAISGRDRGGPGSYEQYF. As DNA, the CDR3 is TGTGCCATCAGTGGCCGGGACAGGGGGGGCCCTGGCTCCTACGAGCAGTACTTC.

This rearrangement joins TRBV7-8 to TRBJ2-1; TRBD1 matches at 10 bases. V lost 0 bases, J lost 7 bases, and 9 bases stayed unmatched. Germline loops: CDR1 SGHVS, CDR2 FQNEAQ. The CDR3 runs to 17 residues. CDR3 sequence reads: CASSLAGTGVFRNEQFF. As DNA, the CDR3 is TGTGCCAGCAGCTTAGCCGGGACAGGGGTCTTTAGGAATGAGCAGTTCTTC.

CDR3 sequence: CASSYLAKNQPQHF. The DNA for the CDR3 is TGTGCCAGCAGTTACCTAGCAAAAAATCAGCCCCAGCATTTT. The chain employs TRBV6-5 and TRBJ1-5; D is uncertain. Germline loops: CDR1 MNHEY, CDR2 SVGAGI. Trimming removed 2 bases at V and 4 bases at J, with 9 bases between. The CDR3 sequence is 14 residues long.

The count of this clone is one. V usage is TRBV19 and J usage is TRBJ1-5, with D uncertain. The germline gives CDR1 LNHDA, CDR2 SQIVND (reference sequence). CDR3 size: 15 residues. Trimming took off 4 bases at V and 1 base at J, with 11 bases between the two ends. DNA of the CDR3: TGTGCCAGTAGTAGTTATTGGGAAAGCAATCAGCCCCAGCATTTT. Translation gives CASSSYWESNQPQHF.

CDR3 coding DNA: TGTGCCAGCAGTTACAGAGGGACTAGCGGTTCCTACGAGCAGTACTTC. It encodes CASSYRGTSGSYEQYF. The rearrangement links TRBV27 to TRBJ2-7, with 11 bases fitting TRBD2. This CDR3 has 16 amino acids. Unmatched junction bases numbered 6, after V lost 4 bases and J lost 1 base. The germline V gene has CDR1 MNHEY and CDR2 SMNVEV (reference sequence).

V and J are TRBV19 and TRBJ2-7, with 9 bases matching TRBD1. V was clipped by 4 bases and J by 6 bases; unmatched bases: 10. Germline CDR1 reads LNHDA; CDR2 reads SQIVND (reference sequence). This CDR3 comprises 15 residues. The CDR3 region has the DNA TGTGCCAGTAGTACCCACCGACAGGGGGTGGGCGAGCAGTACTTC. Its protein product is CASSTHRQGVGEQYF.

The chain has TRBV5-8 and TRBJ1-5, with a weak D call TRBD1 (5 bases). Germline V CDR1 and CDR2: SGHTS, YDEGEE. The CDR3 extends over 18 amino acids. Trimming took 3 bases from V and 0 from J, leaving 19 bases between them. The CDR3 here is CASSSPGTLGYSNQPQHF. The CDR3 region has the DNA TGTGCCAGCAGCTCACCGGGGACCCTAGGCTATAGCAATCAGCCCCAGCATTTT.

The gene calls are TRBV11-2 and TRBJ2-7, with TRBD1 matching 7 bases. The CDR3 is 15 amino acids. Trimming at V came to 5 bases and at J to 0 bases, leaving 7 bases not matched to a gene. The germline V gene encodes CDR1 SGHAT and CDR2 FQNNGV. The CDR3 reads CASSENRDSSYEQYF. CDR3 sequence (DNA): TGTGCCAGCAGCGAAAACAGGGACAGCTCCTACGAGCAGTACTTC.

In its sample, this clone was seen a few times. The gene calls are TRBV20-1 and TRBJ2-5, with D tentatively TRBD2 (6 bases). Trimming took off 8 bases at V and 7 bases at J, with 14 bases between the two ends. CDR1 is DFQATT and CDR2 is SNEGSKA in the germline V gene (reference sequence). The CDR3 loop spans 11 amino acids. The CDR3 region has the DNA TGCAGTACCGGACGGGAGTGGACCCAGTACTTC. As protein: CSTGREWTQYF.

In this sample, this clone turned up once. This sequence joins TRBV30 and TRBJ2-7; D not certain. This CDR3 is built from 12 residues. V lost 1 base, J lost 3 bases, and 7 bases lay in between. CDR1 and CDR2 (germline): GTSNPN, SVGIG (reference sequence). The CDR3 protein is CAWSELNYEQYF. The CDR3 DNA is TGTGCCTGGAGTGAGTTAAACTACGAGCAGTACTTC.

CDR3 protein: CASSAGSTGRERGYTF. For the CDR3, the DNA is TGTGCCAGTAGTGCAGGATCAACCGGTCGGGAAAGAGGCTACACCTTC. The chain joins TRBV19 to TRBJ1-2; D is unresolved. Germline values: CDR1 LNHDA, CDR2 SQIVND (reference sequence). The germline V and J ends were trimmed by 5 bases and 8 bases, with 24 bases remaining between them. The CDR3 totals 16 residues. The complete variable domain, with remaining parts taken from reference TRBV19 and TRBJ1-2, reads DGGITQSPKYLFRKEGQNVTLSCEQNLNHDAMYWYRQDPGQGLRLIYYSQIVNDFQKGDIAEGYSVSREKKESFPLTVTSAQKNPTAFYLCASSAGSTGRERGYTFGSGTRLTVV.

V and J are TRBV21-1 and TRBJ2-7; the DNA was not compared with TRBD2, the D call given in the table. TRBV21-1 corresponds to a pseudogene. This CDR3 region has 13 residues. CDR3 sequence reads: CASSKEIRTLQYF. The CDR3 nucleotides are TGTGCCAGCAGCAAGGAGATAAGGACTTTACAGTACTTC.